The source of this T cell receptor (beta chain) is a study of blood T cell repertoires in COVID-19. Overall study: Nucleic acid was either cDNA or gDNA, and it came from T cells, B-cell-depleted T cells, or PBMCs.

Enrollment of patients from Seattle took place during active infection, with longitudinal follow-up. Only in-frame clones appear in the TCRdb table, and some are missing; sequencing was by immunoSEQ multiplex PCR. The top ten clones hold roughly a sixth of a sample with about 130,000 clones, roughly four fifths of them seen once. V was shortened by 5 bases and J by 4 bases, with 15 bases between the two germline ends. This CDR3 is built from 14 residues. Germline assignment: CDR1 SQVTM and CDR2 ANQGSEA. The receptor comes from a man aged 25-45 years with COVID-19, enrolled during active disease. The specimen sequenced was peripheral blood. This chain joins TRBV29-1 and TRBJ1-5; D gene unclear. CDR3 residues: CSVKTSNTNQPQHF. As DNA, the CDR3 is TGCAGCGTTAAGACTTCAAATACGAATCAGCCCCAGCATTTT.